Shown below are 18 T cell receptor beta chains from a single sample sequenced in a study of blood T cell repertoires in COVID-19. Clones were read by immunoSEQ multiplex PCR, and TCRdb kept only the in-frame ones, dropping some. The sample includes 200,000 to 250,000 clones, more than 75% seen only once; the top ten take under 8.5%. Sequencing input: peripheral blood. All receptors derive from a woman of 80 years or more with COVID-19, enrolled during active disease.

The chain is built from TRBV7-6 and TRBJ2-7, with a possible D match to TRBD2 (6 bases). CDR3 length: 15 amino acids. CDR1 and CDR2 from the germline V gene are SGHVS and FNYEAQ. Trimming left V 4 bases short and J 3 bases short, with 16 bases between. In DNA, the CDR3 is TGTGCCAGCAGCTCAGGAGGAGGGTTTGGCTACGAGCAGTACTTC. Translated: CASSSGGGFGYEQYF.

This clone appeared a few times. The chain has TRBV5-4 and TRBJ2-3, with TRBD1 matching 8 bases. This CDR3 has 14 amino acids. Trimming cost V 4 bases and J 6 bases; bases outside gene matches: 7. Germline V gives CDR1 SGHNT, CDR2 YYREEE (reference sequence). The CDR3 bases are TGTGCCAGCAGCCTAGACAGGGGCCGGGATACGCAGTATTTT. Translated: CASSLDRGRDTQYF.

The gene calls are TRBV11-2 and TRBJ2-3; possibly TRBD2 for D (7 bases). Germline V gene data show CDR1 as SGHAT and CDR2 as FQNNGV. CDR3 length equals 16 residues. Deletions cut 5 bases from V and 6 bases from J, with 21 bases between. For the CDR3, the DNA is TGTGCCAGCAGCACCGGACCCGTGGGGGGGCTGGATACGCAGTATTTT. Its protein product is CASSTGPVGGLDTQYF.

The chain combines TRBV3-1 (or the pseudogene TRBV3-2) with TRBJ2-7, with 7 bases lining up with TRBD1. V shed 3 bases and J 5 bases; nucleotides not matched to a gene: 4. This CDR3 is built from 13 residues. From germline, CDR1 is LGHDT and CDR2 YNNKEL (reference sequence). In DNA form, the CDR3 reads TGTGCCAGCAGCCATCGGACAGGCAACGAGCAGTACTTC. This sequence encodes CASSHRTGNEQYF.

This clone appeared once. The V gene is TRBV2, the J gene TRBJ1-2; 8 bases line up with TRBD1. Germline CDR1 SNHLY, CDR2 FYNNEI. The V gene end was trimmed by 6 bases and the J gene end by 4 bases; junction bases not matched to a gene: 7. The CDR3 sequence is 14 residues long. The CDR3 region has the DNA TGTGCCAGCAGCGTCAGGGGGCCCGGCTATGGCTACACCTTC. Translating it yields CASSVRGPGYGYTF.

As DNA, the CDR3 is TGTGCCAGCAGTATTGGGGGCGCGTATGAAAAACTGTTTTTT. It specifies CASSIGGAYEKLFF. The J gene is TRBJ1-4, the V gene TRBV28, with D possibly TRBD1 on 6 matching bases. CDR1 is MDHEN and CDR2 is SYDVKM in the germline V gene. This CDR3 has 14 residues. Trimming took off 5 bases at V and 6 bases at J, with 13 bases between the two ends. The complete variable domain, with remaining parts taken from reference TRBV28 and TRBJ1-4, reads DVKVTQSSRYLVKRTGEKVFLECVQDMDHENMFWYRQDPGLGLRLIYFSYDVKMKEKGDIPEGYSVSREKKERFSLILESASTNQTSMYLCASSIGGAYEKLFFGSGTQLSVL.

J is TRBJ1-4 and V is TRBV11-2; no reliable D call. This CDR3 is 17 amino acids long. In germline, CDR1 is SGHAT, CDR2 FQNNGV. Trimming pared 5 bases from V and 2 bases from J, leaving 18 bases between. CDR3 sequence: CASSRLSGGGTNEKLFF. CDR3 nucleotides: TGTGCCAGCAGCCGACTCTCAGGAGGCGGGACTAATGAAAAACTGTTTTTT.

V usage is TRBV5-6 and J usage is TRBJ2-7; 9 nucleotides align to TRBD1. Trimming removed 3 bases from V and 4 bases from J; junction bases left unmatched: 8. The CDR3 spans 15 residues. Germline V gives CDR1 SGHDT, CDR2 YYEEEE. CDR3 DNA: TGTGCCAGCAGCTACAAGGGACAGGGAGGATACGAGCAGTACTTC. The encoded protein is CASSYKGQGGYEQYF.

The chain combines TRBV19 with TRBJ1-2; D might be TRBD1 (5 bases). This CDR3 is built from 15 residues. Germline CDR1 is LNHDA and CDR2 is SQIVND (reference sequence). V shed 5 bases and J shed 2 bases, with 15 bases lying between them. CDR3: CASSGPGLPNYGYTF. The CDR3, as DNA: TGTGCCAGTAGTGGGCCGGGACTTCCGAACTATGGCTACACCTTC.

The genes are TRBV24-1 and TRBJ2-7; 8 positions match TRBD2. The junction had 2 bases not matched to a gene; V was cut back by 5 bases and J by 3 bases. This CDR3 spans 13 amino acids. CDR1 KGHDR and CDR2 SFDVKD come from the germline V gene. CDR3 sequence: CATSARGGYEQYF. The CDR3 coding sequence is TGTGCCACCAGTGCCCGGGGGGGCTACGAGCAGTACTTC.

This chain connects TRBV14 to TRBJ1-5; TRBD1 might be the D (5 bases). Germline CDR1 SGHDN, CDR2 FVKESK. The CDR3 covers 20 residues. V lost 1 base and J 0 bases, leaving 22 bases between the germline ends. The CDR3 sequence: CASSQVGGDSPPYSNQPQHF. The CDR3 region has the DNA TGTGCCAGCAGCCAAGTTGGGGGGGACTCCCCGCCGTATAGCAATCAGCCCCAGCATTTT. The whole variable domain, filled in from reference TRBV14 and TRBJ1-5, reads EAGVTQFPSHSVIEKGQTVTLRCDPISGHDNLYWYRRVMGKEIKFLLHFVKESKQDESGMPNNRFLAERTGGTYSTLKVQPAELEDSGVYFCASSQVGGDSPPYSNQPQHFGDGTRLSIL.

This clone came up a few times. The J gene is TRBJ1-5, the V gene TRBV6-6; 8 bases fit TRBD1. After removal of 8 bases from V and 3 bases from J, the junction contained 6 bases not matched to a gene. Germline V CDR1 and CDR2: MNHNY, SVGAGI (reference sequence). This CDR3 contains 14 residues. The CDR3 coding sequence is TGTGCCAGCCGTCAGGGGGCAGCCAATCAGCCCCAGCATTTT. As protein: CASRQGAANQPQHF.

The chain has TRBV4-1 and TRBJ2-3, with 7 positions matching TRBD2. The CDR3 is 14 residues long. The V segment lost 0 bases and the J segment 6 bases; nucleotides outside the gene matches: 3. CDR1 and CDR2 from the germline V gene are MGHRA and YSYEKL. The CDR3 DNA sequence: TGCGCCAGCAGCCAAGATCCTAGCGGCGATACGCAGTATTTT. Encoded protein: CASSQDPSGDTQYF.

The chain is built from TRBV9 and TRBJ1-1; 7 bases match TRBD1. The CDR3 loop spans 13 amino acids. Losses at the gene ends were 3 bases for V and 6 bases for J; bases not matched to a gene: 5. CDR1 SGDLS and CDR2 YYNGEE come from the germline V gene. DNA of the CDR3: TGTGCCAGCAGCGCTAGGGGACAGTCTGAAGCTTTCTTT. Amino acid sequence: CASSARGQSEAFF.

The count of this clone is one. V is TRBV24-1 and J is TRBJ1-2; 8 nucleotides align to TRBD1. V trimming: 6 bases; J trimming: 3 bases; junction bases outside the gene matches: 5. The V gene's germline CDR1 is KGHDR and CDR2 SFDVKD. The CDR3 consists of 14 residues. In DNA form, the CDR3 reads TGTGCCACCAGTCGTACGGACAGGGACTATGGCTACACCTTC. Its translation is CATSRTDRDYGYTF.

The CDR3 region has the DNA TGTGCCAGCAGCGTAGGACAGGGGGCGAGTAATTCACCCCTCCACTTT. It encodes CASSVGQGASNSPLHF. The rearrangement links TRBV7-9 to TRBJ1-6, with 11 bases fitting TRBD1. The CDR3 spans 16 residues. V was pared by 5 bases and J by 6 bases, with 6 bases of the junction left unmatched. CDR1 and CDR2 from the germline V gene are SEHNR and FQNEAQ (reference sequence). Looking up the rest from reference TRBV7-9 and TRBJ1-6 gives the full variable domain: DTGVSQNPRHKITKRGQNVTFRCDPISEHNRLYWYRQTLGQGPEFLTYFQNEAQLEKSRLLSDRFSAERPKGSFSTLEIQRTEQGDSAMYLCASSVGQGASNSPLHFGNGTRLTVT.

In nucleotides, the CDR3 is TGTGCCAGTGGTCTCCTTTGGACAGCGGGATCTGGGGCCAACGTCCTGACTTTC. Translated: CASGLLWTAGSGANVLTF. The rearrangement uses TRBV19 and TRBJ2-6; a weak D match, TRBD2 (7 bases). This CDR3 has 18 amino acids. CDR1 and CDR2 from the germline V gene are LNHDA and SQIVND (reference sequence). The V and J ends lost 8 bases and 1 base respectively, with 21 bases between them.

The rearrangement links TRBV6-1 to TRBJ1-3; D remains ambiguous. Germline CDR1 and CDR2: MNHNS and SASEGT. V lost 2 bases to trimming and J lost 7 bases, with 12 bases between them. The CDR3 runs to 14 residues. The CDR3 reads CASSERERMNTIYF. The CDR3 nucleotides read TGTGCCAGCAGTGAAAGAGAGAGAATGAACACCATATATTTT.